This entry lists 21 T cell receptor beta chains sequenced from one sample in a study of T cells in localized non-small cell lung cancer. The protocol was immunoSEQ multiplex PCR, while the TCRdb copy is restricted to in-frame clones and leaves out a portion. The sample holds approximately 31,000 clones, nearly 80% seen once. Sequenced material: peripheral blood, taken before any cancer treatment. All receptors come from a male donor older than 55 with stage II squamous cell lung carcinoma.

The chain links TRBV7-3 to TRBJ2-1; D may be TRBD1 or TRBD2 (5 bases each). The CDR3 spans 15 residues. Per the germline V gene, CDR1 is SGHTA and CDR2 is FQGTGA. V was clipped by 5 bases and J by 0 bases, with 11 bases between them. CDR3 residues: CASSEGPSSYNEQFF. The CDR3 coding sequence is TGTGCCAGCAGCGAGGGACCGAGCTCCTACAATGAGCAGTTCTTC.

The V call is TRBV5-5, the J call TRBJ1-1; no firm D call. The ends were cut back, 2 bases at V and 3 bases at J, with 5 bases in the middle. The germline V gene has CDR1 SGHKS and CDR2 YYEKEE (reference sequence). The CDR3 spans 12 residues. CDR3: CASSFGYTEAFF. In DNA form, the CDR3 reads TGTGCCAGCAGCTTCGGGTACACTGAAGCTTTCTTT.

The gene calls are TRBV28 and TRBJ1-1, with a possible D match to TRBD1 (5 bases). CDR1 is MDHEN and CDR2 is SYDVKM in the germline V gene. The CDR3 is made up of 15 amino acids. Trimming shortened V by 6 bases and J by 1 base, and 15 bases separated the two germline ends. The CDR3 spells CASRWSGAGNTEAFF. CDR3 bases: TGTGCCAGCAGGTGGAGCGGGGCTGGGAACACTGAAGCTTTCTTT.

The chain has TRBV5-5 and TRBJ1-2; TRBD1 might be the D (5 bases). Trimming left V 1 base short and J 6 bases short, with 22 bases between. CDR1 is SGHKS, CDR2 YYEKEE, per germline (reference sequence). The CDR3 runs 17 residues. The CDR3: CASSLSPLVGAGDGYTF. Here the CDR3 DNA reads TGTGCCAGCAGCTTGTCCCCTTTGGTCGGGGCGGGTGATGGCTACACCTTC.

This clone is medium-sized within its sample. The chain combines TRBV19 with TRBJ2-7; 7 nucleotides line up with TRBD1. V lost 6 bases and J lost 1; bases outside the gene matches: 6. The CDR3 covers 14 residues. Germline values: CDR1 LNHDA, CDR2 SQIVND (reference sequence). In nucleotides, the CDR3 is TGTGCCAGTAGCGACCTACAGGGGTCCTACGAGCAGTACTTC. The encoded protein is CASSDLQGSYEQYF. Full variable domain (outside the CDR3, taken from reference TRBV19 and TRBJ2-7): DGGITQSPKYLFRKEGQNVTLSCEQNLNHDAMYWYRQDPGQGLRLIYYSQIVNDFQKGDIAEGYSVSREKKESFPLTVTSAQKNPTAFYLCASSDLQGSYEQYFGPGTRLTVT.

V is TRBV28 and J is TRBJ2-7; D tentatively reads TRBD1 or TRBD2 (5 bases each). The V end lost 6 bases, the J end lost 3 bases, and 18 bases lay between the germline ends. In germline, CDR1 is MDHEN, CDR2 SYDVKM. The CDR3 sequence is 15 residues long. The CDR3 DNA is TGTGCCAGCAGAAGGACGTTGGGGGATTTCTACGAGCAGTACTTC. This encodes CASRRTLGDFYEQYF. Looking up the rest from reference TRBV28 and TRBJ2-7 gives the full variable domain: DVKVTQSSRYLVKRTGEKVFLECVQDMDHENMFWYRQDPGLGLRLIYFSYDVKMKEKGDIPEGYSVSREKKERFSLILESASTNQTSMYLCASRRTLGDFYEQYFGPGTRLTVT.

The V gene is TRBV15, the J gene TRBJ1-1; D perhaps matches TRBD1 (6 bases). Trimming removed 1 base from V and 10 bases from J, with 10 bases in between. Germline lookup yields CDR1 LNHNV and CDR2 YYDKDF (reference sequence). The CDR3 runs 12 residues. DNA for the CDR3: TGTGCCACCAGCAGAGCACAGGGCGGAGCTTTCTTT. Amino acid sequence: CATSRAQGGAFF. The full variable domain, completed using reference TRBV15 and TRBJ1-1, is DAMVIQNPRYQVTQFGKPVTLSCSQTLNHNVMYWYQQKSSQAPKLLFHYYDKDFNNEADTPDNFQSRRPNTSFCFLDIRSPGLGDTAMYLCATSRAQGGAFFGQGTRLTVV.

This clone was recorded once. This chain links TRBV18 with TRBJ1-1; 9 bases agree with TRBD1. This CDR3 has 16 residues. Germline V gene data show CDR1 as KGHSH and CDR2 as LQKENI. Trimming took 3 bases from V and 8 from J; bases not matched to a gene: 13. In nucleotides, the CDR3 is TGTGCCAGCTCACCCTACTCTACAGGGGGCGCCGGGGAAGCTTTCTTT. Amino acid sequence: CASSPYSTGGAGEAFF.

The chain combines TRBV7-2 with TRBJ2-1, with 12 bases matching TRBD2. V lost 2 bases, J lost 8 bases, and 7 bases stayed unmatched. The germline V gene encodes CDR1 SGHTA and CDR2 FQGNSA. The length of the CDR3 is 16 residues. The DNA for the CDR3 is TGTGCCAGCAGCTTACAGTCGACTAGCGGGGGTTATGAGCAGTTCTTC. Encoded protein: CASSLQSTSGGYEQFF.

This chain joins TRBV6-1 and TRBJ1-2; a weak D match, TRBD1 (5 bases). Germline values: CDR1 MNHNS, CDR2 SASEGT. Trimming removed 1 base at V and 5 bases at J, with 17 bases between. This CDR3 is built from 16 residues. CDR3 sequence reads: CASSEGPWGGVYGYTF. The CDR3 nucleotides are TGTGCCAGCAGTGAAGGTCCGTGGGGGGGTGTTTATGGCTACACCTTC.

The J gene is TRBJ1-1, the V gene TRBV7-9; 7 bases agree with TRBD1. This CDR3 region has 13 residues. J gave up 5 bases and V 4 bases, and 4 bases lay outside the gene matches. The germline gives CDR1 SEHNR, CDR2 FQNEAQ (reference sequence). The CDR3 DNA is TGTGCCAGCAGCTACGCAGGGGGGACTGAAGCTTTCTTT. Translating gives CASSYAGGTEAFF.

The chain joins TRBV10-3 to TRBJ1-1; the match to TRBD1 covers 10 bases. The germline gives CDR1 ENHRY, CDR2 SYGVKD. The length of the CDR3 is 19 residues. Losses at the gene ends were 8 bases for V and 0 bases for J; bases not matched to a gene: 18. The CDR3 nucleotides read TGTGCCATCCGACAGGGGGCCCAGTTTAGGTGGGCAATGAACACTGAAGCTTTCTTT. Its translation: CAIRQGAQFRWAMNTEAFF.

The J gene is TRBJ1-5, the V gene TRBV18; 10 nucleotides match TRBD1. Per germline, CDR1 KGHSH and CDR2 LQKENI. The V and J ends lost 8 bases and 11 bases, in that order; junction bases with no gene match: 12. The CDR3 spans 14 residues. The DNA of the CDR3 is TGTGCCAGCACTGATGGGACAGGGGCTTTTGCCCAGCATTTT. Protein sequence: CASTDGTGAFAQHF.

This clone was seen a few times. This chain connects TRBV7-2 to TRBJ2-7, with 7 bases matching TRBD2. This CDR3 is 13 amino acids long. CDR1 SGHTA and CDR2 FQGNSA come from the germline V gene. V was clipped by 6 bases and J by 6 bases; unmatched bases: 8. As DNA, the CDR3 is TGTGCCAGCAGATCGACTAGCTGGGTCGAGCAGTACTTC. Amino acids: CASRSTSWVEQYF.

The chain recombines TRBV5-1 with TRBJ1-1; 9 bases line up with TRBD1. CDR3 length equals 15 residues. Germline CDR1 SGHRS, CDR2 YFSETQ. V shed 4 bases, J shed 5 bases, and the junction held 9 bases outside the gene matches. CDR3 protein: CASSRSGQGWTEAFF. In DNA form, the CDR3 reads TGCGCCAGCAGCCGCTCAGGACAGGGGTGGACTGAAGCTTTCTTT.

This clone was found once. The genes are TRBV2 and TRBJ2-3; possible D gene TRBD2, 6 bases. Trimming took off 10 bases at V and 0 bases at J, with 14 bases between the two ends. The germline V gene has CDR1 SNHLY and CDR2 FYNNEI. CDR3 length: 14 residues. CDR3 region: CATGLTLSTDTQYF. CDR3 coding DNA: TGTGCCACGGGACTTACACTTAGCACAGATACGCAGTATTTT.

This clone ranks as hyperexpanded. The V call is TRBV19, the J call TRBJ1-1, with D uncertain. Germline V CDR1 and CDR2: LNHDA, SQIVND (reference sequence). Trimming removed 5 bases from V and 4 bases from J, with 14 bases in between. The CDR3 is 14 amino acids. The CDR3 DNA follows: TGTGCCAGTAGTGCTGCCGGACCTCCCACTGAAGCTTTCTTT. Its translation: CASSAAGPPTEAFF.

A single count supports this clone. V is TRBV7-9 and J is TRBJ1-2; D ambiguous. V lost 2 bases, J lost 4 bases, and 11 bases lay in between. Germline CDR1 SEHNR, CDR2 FQNEAQ (reference sequence). CDR3 length: 14 amino acids. The CDR3: CASSLPRASYGYTF. The CDR3 nucleotides read TGTGCCAGCAGCTTACCGCGGGCTAGCTATGGCTACACCTTC.

This clone was recorded a few times. The chain has TRBV27 and TRBJ2-3; 7 bases map to TRBD2. The CDR3 has 14 residues. Trimming cost V 10 bases and J 6 bases; bases outside gene matches: 13. The germline gives CDR1 MNHEY, CDR2 SMNVEV (reference sequence). As DNA, the CDR3 is TGTGCCACCCGGCGTGGCGGGGGATGGGATACGCAGTATTTT. Translating gives CATRRGGGWDTQYF.

The table lists this clone with a count of one. This chain connects TRBV5-4 to TRBJ2-5; D uncertain. The J call may be mistaken, given a closer DNA end match to TRBJ2-7. The CDR3 sequence is 13 residues long. In germline, CDR1 is SGHNT, CDR2 YYREEE (reference sequence). CDR3: CASSLDSPYEQYF. In DNA, the CDR3 is TGTGCCAGCAGCTTGGACAGCCCCTACGAGCAGTACTTC.

This clone turned up a few times. The chain recombines TRBV5-1 with TRBJ2-1, with TRBD2 matching 7 bases. The CDR3 is made up of 16 amino acids. The junction had 5 bases not matched to a gene; V was cut back by 2 bases and J by 0 bases. Germline-derived CDR1 and CDR2 are SGHRS and YFSETQ. For the CDR3, the DNA is TGCGCCAGCAGCTTTTTGGGCGGGAGCTCCTACAATGAGCAGTTCTTC. Protein: CASSFLGGSSYNEQFF.